Below, one TCR beta chain is given with its context. As yet, its antigen is unknown. Treatment reported: approximately 9-day PBMC culture with coronavirus spike peptide pools or control peptides (ViraFEST assay). From germline, CDR1 is SGHNT and CDR2 YENEEA. This CDR3 is built from 17 residues. Trimming took 3 bases from V and 0 from J, leaving 17 bases between them. This sample is part of a study of vaccination and CD4 T cells after COVID-19. Whole-study results and caveats: Of the reactive clones in convalescent patients, a median 86.3% showed up only post-vaccination.

The Oncomine TCR Beta short-read assay generated sequence data from the DNA of cultured CD4+ T cells. TCRdb re-analysed the PCR reads in MiXCR, keeping a single row per CDR3 protein. The sample includes about 21,000 distinct CDR3 sequences, 55% to 70% of them seen just once. This TCR came from a human donor who had recovered from COVID-19. This chain connects TRBV11-3 to TRBJ1-1, with a possible D match to TRBD1 (5 bases). Sequencing used CD4+ T cells from blood, cultured in vitro, obtained after SARS-CoV-2 vaccination. This CDR3 is CASSFHRGPRVNTEAFF. In nucleotides, the CDR3 is TGTGCCAGCAGCTTCCATCGGGGCCCCCGTGTGAACACTGAAGCTTTCTTT. Looking up the rest from reference TRBV11-3 and TRBJ1-1 gives the full variable domain: EAGVVQSPRYKIIEKKQPVAFWCNPISGHNTLYWYLQNLGQGPELLIRYENEEAVDDSQLPKDRFSAERLKGVDSTLKIQPAELGDSAVYLCASSFHRGPRVNTEAFFGQGTRLTVV.